This T cell receptor (beta chain) was sequenced in a study of blood T cell repertoires in COVID-19. Study information: The origin of the acute and convalescent COVID-19 samples was the United States, Italy and Spain.

Per the study methods: Using reference gene primer amplification, nucleated cell counts were estimated. Some clones are missing from TCRdb's copy, which holds only in-frame ones; the method was immunoSEQ multiplex PCR. From that table come the V and J calls and clone size; the DNA was used to work out D and trimming. The sample yields around 190,000 clones, roughly 83% seen once. This clone was picked up a small number of times. Sequenced: peripheral blood. This clonotype was sampled from a human donor in a cohort sampled during active COVID-19.

CDR3 protein: CATSSPGAYEQYF. The CDR3 DNA follows: TGTGCCACCAGCAGCCCAGGGGCCTACGAGCAGTACTTC. The chain uses TRBV15 and TRBJ2-7; maybe TRBD1 (6 bases). Germline V gene data show CDR1 as LNHNV and CDR2 as YYDKDF (reference sequence). CDR3 length equals 13 residues. V gave up 3 bases and J gave up 2 bases, with 8 bases separating them.